This TCR beta chain is drawn from a study of tissue T cells after allogeneic stem cell transplantation. Regarding the study as a whole: Only a limited share of tissue TCRs appeared in blood or spleen.

This clone was picked up a small number of times. Its matching antigen is unknown. All gene names here are mouse names. The read is 1 residue too short to cover the CDR3 end, so that end is filled in from the germline J gene. Time point defined: mouse harvest day 14 after allogeneic transplant. Each mouse received 10^7 T-cell-depleted marrow cells plus 10^6 splenic CD5+ T cells by tail vein. V dropped 2 bases and J dropped 7; count of bases not matched to a gene: 2. Germline V gene sequence: CDR1 NNHDY, CDR2 SYVADS. This CDR3 contains 13 residues. The method was immunoSEQ multiplex PCR; TCRdb's version includes in-frame clones alone and lacks a portion of them. The sample has more than 3,000 clones, approximately 45% seen once.

Sequenced material: gut tissue. J is TRBJ2-7 and V is TRBV13-3; 11 nucleotides match TRBD2. The clonotype originates from a female BALB/c mouse given C57BL/6 T cells with graft-versus-host disease after an allogeneic hematopoietic cell transplant. CDR3 region: CASSELGGPEQYF. The CDR3 bases that were read are TGTGCCAGCAGTGAACTGGGGGGGCCGGAACAGTAC.